This T cell receptor (beta chain) comes out of a study of blood T cell repertoires in COVID-19. Across the whole study: COVID-19 samples, acute and convalescent, were from the United States, Italy and Spain.

The J segment lost 1 base and the V segment lost 0 bases, leaving 3 bases of the junction unmatched. The germline V gene has CDR1 SGDLS and CDR2 YYNGEE. This CDR3 region has 16 residues. In the source study's methods: Amplification of reference gene primers provided the estimated nucleated cell counts. Clones were read by immunoSEQ multiplex PCR, and TCRdb kept only the in-frame ones, dropping some. Clonal size and the V and J genes are those of that table, whereas D and trimming came from the DNA. Of about 63,000 clones in the sample, around 88% were seen once. Source material: peripheral blood. The receptor was derived from a human donor in a cohort sampled during active COVID-19. The chain links TRBV9 to TRBJ2-7; TRBD2 aligns across 11 bases. The CDR3 protein is CASSVGGTSGSYEQYF. The CDR3 region has the DNA TGTGCCAGCAGCGTAGGCGGGACTAGCGGTTCCTACGAGCAGTACTTC.